The rows below give T cell receptor beta chains drawn from one sample of a study of cytomegalovirus exposure and HLA in healthy donors. The repertoire was sequenced with immunoSEQ multiplex PCR; TCRdb's copy has only in-frame clones and lacks some. This table has over 90,000 clones, 81% appearing once. Input material: PBMCs. The receptors stem from a man aged 35 to 55 in good health and CMV-seropositive. Each CDR3 is given with its conserved first and last residue. Fields, in order: V gene, D gene, clone size, J gene, CDR3 DNA, CDR3 protein. D genes are given only for firm matches. Where a row states a size, it is once, few, many or the class of an expanded clone; other rows omit it.

TRBV5-1,NA,NA,TRBJ1-1,TGCGCCAGCAGCTTCTCAGGTGTGTTGAACACTGAAGCTTTCTTT,CASSFSGVLNTEAFF
TRBV7-6,TRBD1,NA,TRBJ2-2,TGTGCCAGCAGCTTAAGGGACAGGTGGGAAGACACCGGGGAGCTGTTTTTT,CASSLRDRWEDTGELFF
TRBV7-9,NA,NA,TRBJ2-7,TGTGCCAGCAGCTTAGGCGGTGGCTCCTACGAGCAGTACTTC,CASSLGGGSYEQYF
TRBV13,TRBD1,few,TRBJ1-1,TGTGCCAGCAGCTCCTCACCGGGACAGCATGAAGCTTTCTTT,CASSSSPGQHEAFF
TRBV7-2,NA,once,TRBJ1-1,TGTGCCAGCAGCTTAGGCGGGGTCCTGGGCACTGAAGCTTTCTTT,CASSLGGVLGTEAFF
TRBV5-1,TRBD2,few,TRBJ2-1,TGCGCCAGCAGTAGGACTAGCGGTGTCCTCCATGAGCAGTTCTTC,CASSRTSGVLHEQFF
TRBV5-1,TRBD1,once,TRBJ2-3,TGCGCCAGCAGCCAGGGGGACCCTCGCACAGATACGCAGTATTTT,CASSQGDPRTDTQYF
TRBV7-2,NA,few,TRBJ1-3,TGTGCCAGCAAACCAGGGGTTCCTGGAAACACCATATATTTT,CASKPGVPGNTIYF
TRBV5-1,TRBD1,NA,TRBJ2-2,TGCGCCAGCAGCTCCCGGACAGGAGAGACCGGGGAGCTGTTTTTT,CASSSRTGETGELFF
TRBV15,NA,NA,TRBJ1-4,TGTGCCACCAGCAGAGAAAGGAGTCGTCGGGAAAAACTGTTTTTT,CATSRERSRREKLFF
TRBV18,NA,NA,TRBJ2-7,TGTGCCAGCTCACCCGCTCTAACAGATCAAACCGCCGAGCAGTACTTC,CASSPALTDQTAEQYF
TRBV5-1,NA,NA,TRBJ1-1,TGCGCCAGCAGCTTGTTCCTGGAGGACACTGAAGCTTTCTTT,CASSLFLEDTEAFF
TRBV5-5,NA,NA,TRBJ1-1,TGTGCCAGCACCTTGGTGGGCTCGAACACTGAAGCTTTCTTT,CASTLVGSNTEAFF
TRBV5-5,TRBD1,NA,TRBJ1-1,TGTGCCAGCAGCTTGGGACCGACAGGGCAGAACACTGAAGCTTTCTTT,CASSLGPTGQNTEAFF
TRBV6-5,NA,few,TRBJ2-7,TGTGCCAGCAGACGGAGCTCCTACGAGCAGTACTTC,CASRRSSYEQYF
TRBV29-1,NA,NA,TRBJ2-5,TGCAGCGGCCGGCGGGAAGAGACCCAGTACTTC,CSGRREETQYF
TRBV5-1,TRBD2,once,TRBJ2-5,TGCGCCAGCAGCCTACGATCAGCGGGAGGCCCCCAAGAGACCCAGTACTTC,CASSLRSAGGPQETQYF
TRBV5-6,NA,NA,TRBJ2-5,TGTGCCAGCAGGCCCGGGGGGCCAGTCAGGACCCAGTACTTC,CASRPGGPVRTQYF
TRBV9,NA,NA,TRBJ2-2,TGTGCCAGCAGCGTACACAGGTTCAACACCGGGGAGCTGTTTTTT,CASSVHRFNTGELFF
TRBV13,TRBD2,NA,TRBJ2-3,TGTGCCAGCAGCTTAGGAGCGGGGGTCACAGATACGCAGTATTTT,CASSLGAGVTDTQYF
TRBV7-2,TRBD2,NA,TRBJ2-1,TGTGCCAGCAGGGGAACTAGCGGGGGGAAGAGGGGCTACAATGAGCAGTTCTTC,CASRGTSGGKRGYNEQFF
TRBV7-9,TRBD2,NA,TRBJ2-7,TGTGCCAGCAGTACCGGGACTAGCGGGTACGAGCAGTACTTC,CASSTGTSGYEQYF
TRBV2,NA,NA,TRBJ2-7,TGTGCCAACACCGGAACGGGAAGCTCCTACGAGCAGTACTTC,CANTGTGSSYEQYF
TRBV5-1,NA,NA,TRBJ1-2,TGCGCCAGCAGCTGGGATCAGGGCGGGACGGATGGCTACACCTTC,CASSWDQGGTDGYTF
TRBV6-5,NA,few,TRBJ1-3,TGTGCCAGCAGGTGGACAGAGGGAAACACCATATATTTT,CASRWTEGNTIYF
TRBV4-1,NA,NA,TRBJ1-1,TGCGCCAGCAGCCAAAGGCAGAAGCGGATGAACACTGAAGCTTTCTTT,CASSQRQKRMNTEAFF
TRBV11-2,NA,NA,TRBJ2-1,TGTGCCAGCAGCTTACGAGGGGGGGTCAATGAGCAGTTCTTC,CASSLRGGVNEQFF
TRBV5-1,TRBD1,NA,TRBJ2-3,TGCGCCAGCAGCTTGCGGGACAGGCCCACAGATACGCAGTATTTT,CASSLRDRPTDTQYF
TRBV6-1,TRBD1,NA,TRBJ2-7,TGTGCCAGCAGTGAACAGGTGACAGGGGTTTCCTACGAGCAGTACTTC,CASSEQVTGVSYEQYF
TRBV2,NA,NA,TRBJ2-6,TGTGCCAGCAGTCTACAGGTCTCTGGGGCCAACGTCCTGACTTTC,CASSLQVSGANVLTF
TRBV30,TRBD1,NA,TRBJ1-1,TGTGCCTGGAGTAGAAACAGGGGGGGAAACACTGAAGCTTTCTTT,CAWSRNRGGNTEAFF
TRBV29-1,NA,few,TRBJ1-2,TGCAGCGTTACTCAGGGTGGCGATGGCTACACCTTC,CSVTQGGDGYTF
TRBV29-1,NA,NA,TRBJ1-3,TGCAGCGTTGCTCAGGTCTCTGGAAACACCATATATTTT,CSVAQVSGNTIYF
TRBV7-9,TRBD2,NA,TRBJ2-1,TGTTCCAGCAGCTTAGGTGGCGGGAGGGCCTTGAGTGAGCAGTTCTTC,CSSSLGGGRALSEQFF
TRBV5-1,TRBD2,NA,TRBJ2-1,TGCGCCAGCAGCCTAGCGGGAAGCTCCTACAATGAGCAGTTCTTC,CASSLAGSSYNEQFF
TRBV7-9,NA,NA,TRBJ2-5,TGTGCCAGCAGTTCCGTGGGGGGAGGAGAGACCCAGTACTTC,CASSSVGGGETQYF
TRBV30,NA,few,TRBJ1-5,TGTGCCTGGAGTCACGGGGGAGGCAATCAGCCCCAGCATTTT,CAWSHGGGNQPQHF
TRBV5-1,NA,NA,TRBJ1-1,TGCGCCAGCAGCTTCGCTCGAGGTACGAACACTGAAGCTTTCTTT,CASSFARGTNTEAFF
TRBV11-2,NA,NA,TRBJ2-5,TGTGCCAGCAGCTTAGTAACAGGGACTAAACAAGAGACCCAGTACTTC,CASSLVTGTKQETQYF
TRBV11-2,TRBD1,NA,TRBJ2-4,TGTGCCAGCAGCTTATACTCAGGGGGTAAAAACATTCAGTACTTC,CASSLYSGGKNIQYF
TRBV29-1,NA,once,TRBJ1-4,TGCAGCGTTGTGGTAGGAGGGGCAACTAATGAAAAACTGTTTTTT,CSVVVGGATNEKLFF
TRBV30,NA,NA,TRBJ2-3,TGTGCCTGGAGTGGGCAGGGCTACACAGATACGCAGTATTTT,CAWSGQGYTDTQYF